Described below is a single T cell receptor (beta chain) sequence and its context. Its matching antigen is unknown. The repertoire was sequenced with immunoSEQ multiplex PCR; TCRdb's copy has only in-frame clones and lacks some. The data contain 49,000 or so clones, 55% to 75% of them singletons. V was pared by 7 bases and J by 4 bases, with 16 bases between. The CDR3 spans 15 residues. CDR1 and CDR2 from the germline V gene are MDHEN and SYDVKM. These data belong to a study of T cell clones after liver transplantation. Study at large: As an antigen-independent comparator, third-party-reactive TCRbeta sequences came from pre-transplant mixed lymphocyte reactions. Regarding the study as a whole: In a couple of subjects, few donor cells limited the measurable donor-reactive repertoire. A significant post-transplant drop in circulating graft-donor-reactive CD4 TCRbeta sequences occurred in most of the 8 subjects. Conclusions were preliminary, with small, heterogeneous patient groups.

This material consisted of CD4+ T cells from blood, taken roughly 55 months after liver transplant. This receptor was taken from a human patient who received a liver transplant. Some T cells may have come from the graft donor. The gene calls are TRBV28 and TRBJ2-2; D possibly matches TRBD1 or TRBD2 (6 bases each). The CDR3 region is CASTKGGIRTGELFF. CDR3 DNA sequence: TGTGCCAGCACTAAAGGGGGGATACGCACCGGGGAGCTGTTTTTT. Supplemented by reference TRBV28 and TRBJ2-2, the full variable domain reads DVKVTQSSRYLVKRTGEKVFLECVQDMDHENMFWYRQDPGLGLRLIYFSYDVKMKEKGDIPEGYSVSREKKERFSLILESASTNQTSMYLCASTKGGIRTGELFFGEGSRLTVL.